These 16 T cell receptor beta chains came from one sample sequenced in a study of blood T cell repertoires in COVID-19. TCRdb's table, derived via immunoSEQ multiplex PCR, lists solely in-frame clones and lacks some. The data contain 85,000 to 120,000 clones, approximately 90% of them singletons. Sample: peripheral blood. These receptors all stem from a man aged 45 to 65 with active COVID-19.

The chain is built from TRBV2 and TRBJ1-6; D remains unclear. Germline CDR1 is SNHLY and CDR2 is FYNNEI. The CDR3 totals 12 residues. CDR3 nucleotides: TGTGTCTCCTCGGGTAGGAGTTCACCCCTCCACTTT. Translation: CVSSGRSSPLHF.

This CDR3 reads CASINRGHSQETQYF. For the CDR3, the DNA is TGTGCCAGCATAAACAGGGGGCATTCCCAAGAGACCCAGTACTTC. The chain recombines TRBV6-6 with TRBJ2-5; 9 nucleotides match TRBD1. CDR3 size: 15 residues. Losses at the gene ends were 7 bases for V and 1 base for J; bases not matched to a gene: 7. Per germline, CDR1 MNHNY and CDR2 SVGAGI (reference sequence).

The chain has TRBV5-6 and TRBJ2-2; D might be TRBD1 (5 bases). Trimming stripped 3 bases from V and 2 bases from J, with 8 bases between. The CDR3 has 14 residues. Germline V gives CDR1 SGHDT, CDR2 YYEEEE. The CDR3 spells CASSYDRNTGELFF. In DNA form, the CDR3 reads TGTGCCAGCAGCTACGACAGAAACACCGGGGAGCTGTTTTTT.

The V and J genes are TRBV13 and TRBJ2-1; no reliable D call. This CDR3 spans 14 amino acids. Germline loops: CDR1 PRHDT, CDR2 FYEKMQ (reference sequence). The germline V and J ends were trimmed by 3 bases and 0 bases, with 6 bases remaining between them. The CDR3 nucleotides read TGTGCCAGCAGCTTCCCCGGCTCCTACAATGAGCAGTTCTTC. It yields the protein CASSFPGSYNEQFF.

The chain employs TRBV7-2 and TRBJ1-2; 7 bases agree with TRBD1. Germline values: CDR1 SGHTA, CDR2 FQGNSA. The trim removed 4 bases at V and 4 bases at J, leaving 0 bases unmatched. The CDR3 consists of 12 residues. CDR3 in DNA: TGTGCCAGCAGCTGGGACAGCTATGGCTACACCTTC. Amino acids: CASSWDSYGYTF.

The chain employs TRBV24-1 and TRBJ1-2; no clear D. Per germline, CDR1 KGHDR and CDR2 SFDVKD. The V end lost 3 bases, the J end lost 4 bases, and 11 bases lay between the germline ends. The CDR3 contains 14 residues. CDR3 protein: CATSDSSRIYGYTF. CDR3 coding DNA: TGTGCCACCAGTGATAGTTCCAGGATCTATGGCTACACCTTC.

The chain employs TRBV11-2 and TRBJ2-7, with 7 bases lining up with TRBD2. In germline, CDR1 is SGHAT, CDR2 FQNNGV. After removal of 2 bases from V and 6 bases from J, the junction contained 16 bases not matched to a gene. CDR3 length: 17 amino acids. DNA for the CDR3: TGTGCCAGCAGCTTAAGAGTCGGTCTAGCGGTCCTAAGCGAGCAGTACTTC. Its protein product is CASSLRVGLAVLSEQYF.

This chain connects TRBV6-2 or TRBV6-3 to TRBJ2-7; possibly TRBD1 for D (5 bases). This CDR3 has 15 residues. CDR1 is MNHEY, CDR2 SVGEGT, per germline. The ends were cut back, 3 bases at V and 0 bases at J, with 12 bases in the middle. CDR3 DNA sequence: TGTGCCAGCAGTTATGGGGCGGTGAGCTCCTACGAGCAGTACTTC. Translating it yields CASSYGAVSSYEQYF.

V is TRBV7-2 and J is TRBJ2-7; TRBD2 agrees at 12 bases. The CDR3 sequence is 15 residues long. J gave up 7 bases and V 5 bases, and 9 bases lay outside the gene matches. Germline V gene lookup returns CDR1 SGHTA and CDR2 FQGNSA. The CDR3 sequence: CASSPTSGGPPEQYF. In DNA form, the CDR3 reads TGTGCCAGCAGCCCTACTAGCGGGGGGCCCCCAGAGCAGTACTTC.

This clone has only one observation. The chain uses TRBV14 and TRBJ2-7, with TRBD1 matching over 8 bases. Germline CDR1 is SGHDN and CDR2 is FVKESK. The CDR3 is made up of 14 amino acids. The junction had 8 bases not matched to a gene; V was cut back by 1 base and J by 9 bases. CDR3 region: CASSQVGTGNGQYF. CDR3 bases: TGTGCCAGCAGCCAAGTAGGGACAGGAAACGGGCAGTACTTC.

CDR3 DNA: TGTGCCAGCTGTACAGGGCTGGCTAGCAATCAGCCCCAGCATTTT. Translation gives CASCTGLASNQPQHF. This chain uses TRBV2 with TRBJ1-5; TRBD1 might be the D (6 bases). V lost 8 bases and J 0 bases, leaving 14 bases between the germline ends. This CDR3 has 15 amino acids. CDR1 is SNHLY and CDR2 is FYNNEI in the germline V gene.

V and J are TRBV18 and TRBJ1-3; tentatively, D is TRBD1 (6 bases). The germline V gene encodes CDR1 KGHSH and CDR2 LQKENI. The length of the CDR3 is 15 residues. V lost 2 bases, J lost 0 bases, and 8 bases lay in between. The CDR3 is CASSPRTASGNTIYF. For the CDR3, the DNA is TGTGCCAGCTCACCAAGGACAGCCTCTGGAAACACCATATATTTT.

The rearrangement joins TRBV4-1 to TRBJ2-2; 8 bases align to TRBD2. With V trimmed by 6 bases and J by 6 bases, 12 bases remained unmatched. The CDR3 has 16 residues. CDR1 and CDR2 from the germline V gene are MGHRA and YSYEKL. CDR3 sequence (DNA): TGCGCCAGCAGGCCTACCGGGACTAGTCGCCCCGGGGAGCTGTTTTTT. This translates into CASRPTGTSRPGELFF.

The rearrangement links TRBV7-2 to TRBJ2-5; 8 bases match TRBD1. The V gene's germline CDR1 is SGHTA and CDR2 FQGNSA. This CDR3 contains 14 residues. Trimming cost V 5 bases and J 4 bases; bases outside gene matches: 6. The CDR3 DNA follows: TGTGCCAGCAGCCCCCGAACAGGGGGAGAGACCCAGTACTTC. Translating gives CASSPRTGGETQYF.

V usage is TRBV27 and J usage is TRBJ1-1; D is possibly TRBD1 (5 bases). Trimming pared 0 bases from V and 7 bases from J, leaving 9 bases between. The CDR3 is 13 residues long. CDR1 MNHEY and CDR2 SMNVEV come from the germline V gene (reference sequence). The CDR3, as DNA: TGTGCCAGCAGTTTATCGCGGCAGGGTGAAGCTTTCTTT. The encoded protein is CASSLSRQGEAFF.

The CDR3 spells CASSPRQADNSPLHF. The CDR3 DNA sequence: TGTGCCAGCAGTCCTCGACAGGCTGATAATTCACCCCTCCACTTT. This chain joins TRBV6-5 and TRBJ1-6; perhaps TRBD1 as D (6 bases). CDR1 is MNHEY and CDR2 is SVGAGI in the germline V gene. The CDR3 consists of 15 residues. Trimming cost V 5 bases and J 5 bases, with 13 bases left between them.